Given below is one T cell receptor (beta chain) in context. This record belongs to a study of blood T cell repertoires in COVID-19. Background on the study: Specimens from acute and convalescent COVID-19 originated in the United States, Italy and Spain. PBMCs, B-cell-depleted T cells, or T cells provided the cDNA or gDNA that made up the material.

Using immunoSEQ multiplex PCR, the repertoire was profiled, and TCRdb retains in-frame clones only, with some absent. The profile shows around 130,000 clones, just under 85% of them singletons. Categorization into cohorts depended on clinical history that participants reported. Per germline, CDR1 MNHEY and CDR2 SMNVEV (reference sequence). The CDR3 is 16 residues long. With V trimmed by 3 bases and J by 4 bases, 8 bases remained unmatched. This receptor was obtained from a woman between 45 and 65 years old with acute COVID-19. Sequenced material: PBMCs or T cells enriched from blood (not recorded which). The chain joins TRBV27 to TRBJ2-3, with 9 bases matching TRBD2. In DNA, the CDR3 is TGTGCCAGCAGTTTCCAGCGCGGGGGGGGGCCAGATACGCAGTATTTT. Translated: CASSFQRGGGPDTQYF.